Below are 25 T cell receptor beta chains sequenced from a single sample in a study of cytomegalovirus exposure and HLA in healthy donors. The primer mix had 60 Vbeta and 13 Jbeta primers. Clones were read by immunoSEQ multiplex PCR, and TCRdb kept only the in-frame ones, dropping some. The sample consists of about 82,000 clones, more than 60% of them appearing once. The sequencing input was PBMCs. The receptors derive from a human donor in good health.

The chain recombines TRBV5-6 with TRBJ2-5; 12 bases match TRBD2. From germline, CDR1 is SGHDT and CDR2 YYEEEE. V dropped 4 bases and J dropped 5; count of bases not matched to a gene: 6. This CDR3 contains 15 residues. The CDR3 loop is CASSLLAGGGETQYF. The CDR3, as DNA: TGTGCCAGCAGCCTACTAGCGGGGGGCGGCGAGACCCAGTACTTC.

The genes are TRBV7-2 and TRBJ1-1; no clear D gene. Trimming removed 0 bases from V and 0 bases from J, with 5 bases in between. This CDR3 has 14 amino acids. CDR1 is SGHTA and CDR2 is FQGNSA in the germline V gene. CDR3 in DNA: TGTGCCAGCAGCTTAGCCAGGATGAACACTGAAGCTTTCTTT. This gives the protein CASSLARMNTEAFF. The full variable domain, its missing parts supplied by reference TRBV7-2 and TRBJ1-1, is GAGVSQSPSNKVTEKGKDVELRCDPISGHTALYWYRQSLGQGLEFLIYFQGNSAPDKSGLPSDRFSAERTGGSVSTLTIQRTQQEDSAVYLCASSLARMNTEAFFGQGTRLTVV.

The DNA of the CDR3 is TGTGCTAGTGGCCCCGATGAGGGCAATGAGCAGTTCTTC. It codes for CASGPDEGNEQFF. This chain connects TRBV12-5 to TRBJ2-1, with D possibly matching TRBD2 (5 bases). V was pared by 6 bases and J by 6 bases, with 12 bases between. This CDR3 has 13 amino acids. CDR1 and CDR2 (germline): LGHNT, FRNRAP.

This chain connects TRBV2 to TRBJ1-1; D ambiguous. The V and J ends lost 4 bases and 3 bases respectively, with 12 bases between them. This CDR3 is 14 amino acids long. Germline V gene lookup returns CDR1 SNHLY and CDR2 FYNNEI. In DNA, the CDR3 is TGTGCCAGCAGTGCCTCGGGAAGAGACACTGAAGCTTTCTTT. Its protein product is CASSASGRDTEAFF.

V usage is TRBV6-6 and J usage is TRBJ2-5, with D maybe TRBD2 (6 bases). With the DNA end fitting TRBJ2-7 better, the J assignment may be wrong. This CDR3 spans 14 amino acids. The germline CDR1 and CDR2 sequences are MNHNY and SVGAGI (reference sequence). The CDR3 bases are TGTGCCAGCAGTTACGGGCGGGGAGGTGACGAGCAGTACTTC. As protein: CASSYGRGGDEQYF.

This clone has just a few counts. The V and J genes are TRBV5-6 and TRBJ2-7; D is unclear. This CDR3 is built from 13 residues. Per the germline V gene, CDR1 is SGHDT and CDR2 is YYEEEE. The ends were cut back, 4 bases at V and 3 bases at J, with 11 bases in the middle. The chain's CDR3 is CASSPDNRYEQYF. For the CDR3, the DNA is TGTGCCAGCAGCCCTGACAATCGCTACGAGCAGTACTTC.

The rearrangement uses TRBV5-6 and TRBJ1-5, with no clear D. Trimming took 3 bases from V and 5 from J, leaving 9 bases between them. The CDR3 runs to 13 residues. Germline V gene lookup returns CDR1 SGHDT and CDR2 YYEEEE. For the CDR3, the DNA is TGTGCCAGCAGCTCGACTCCGTATCAGCCCCAGCATTTT. It codes for CASSSTPYQPQHF.

The rearrangement uses TRBV9 and TRBJ1-2; D unresolved. Germline assignment: CDR1 SGDLS and CDR2 YYNGEE. This CDR3 has 15 amino acids. V lost 0 bases to trimming and J lost 5 bases, with 14 bases between them. The CDR3 protein is CASSVGSAGGYGYTF. The CDR3, as DNA: TGTGCCAGCAGCGTAGGGTCAGCTGGCGGGTATGGCTACACCTTC.

The chain links TRBV4-2 to TRBJ2-7; D is undetermined. V was shortened by 1 base and J by 0 bases, with 13 bases between the two germline ends. Looked up from germline, CDR1 is LGHNA and CDR2 is YNFKEQ. The CDR3 loop spans 16 amino acids. DNA for the CDR3: TGTGCCAGCAGCCAAGGGCTTGGCCAGAACTCCTACGAGCAGTACTTC. Protein sequence: CASSQGLGQNSYEQYF.

This clone was seen only a few times. The chain combines TRBV7-9 with TRBJ1-1; weak D call: TRBD1 (5 bases). V was cut by 3 bases and J by 5 bases, with 10 bases left in between. The germline gives CDR1 SEHNR, CDR2 FQNEAQ (reference sequence). The CDR3 runs to 13 residues. The CDR3 coding sequence is TGTGCCAGCAGCTTCGGGGGTAGGACTGAAGCTTTCTTT. This gives the protein CASSFGGRTEAFF.

The chain joins TRBV10-1 to TRBJ2-2, with 7 bases that match TRBD2. The CDR3 has 16 amino acids. The germline V gene encodes CDR1 WNHNN and CDR2 SYGVQD (reference sequence). The ends lost 3 bases at V and 5 bases at J; junction bases unmatched: 9. In DNA, the CDR3 is TGCGCCAGCAGTGAAACCGGGACTACACAAACCGGGGAGCTGTTTTTT. Translating it yields CASSETGTTQTGELFF.

V is TRBV6-1 and J is TRBJ1-1, with 12 bases fitting TRBD1. Germline V lookup: CDR1 MNHNS, CDR2 SASEGT. The CDR3 has 14 amino acids. V was pared by 8 bases and J by 4 bases, with 5 bases of the junction left unmatched. The CDR3 bases are TGTGCCAGCGGGGACAGGGGGCTCCCCACTGAAGCTTTCTTT. This sequence encodes CASGDRGLPTEAFF.

This chain joins TRBV2 and TRBJ2-5; TRBD1 aligns across 7 bases. V was clipped by 6 bases and J by 4 bases; unmatched bases: 5. The V gene's germline CDR1 is SNHLY and CDR2 FYNNEI. The CDR3 sequence is 13 residues long. The CDR3 loop reads CASSKGARETQYF. The CDR3 DNA follows: TGTGCCAGCAGCAAGGGGGCCCGAGAGACCCAGTACTTC.

In this sample, this clone turned up a few times. The chain combines TRBV5-1 with TRBJ2-7; D unclear. Trimming cost V 1 base and J 0 bases, with 8 bases left between them. The germline V gene encodes CDR1 SGHRS and CDR2 YFSETQ. The CDR3 totals 14 residues. CDR3 DNA sequence: TGCGCCAGCAGCTTGACAGCCAGCTCCTACGAGCAGTACTTC. Its translation: CASSLTASSYEQYF.

This clone was observed a single time. The V gene is TRBV4-1, the J gene TRBJ1-1; the D gene is possibly TRBD1 (5 bases). This CDR3 comprises 14 residues. The germline CDR1 and CDR2 sequences are MGHRA and YSYEKL. Trimming took 4 bases from V and 4 from J, leaving 13 bases between them. CDR3: CASSPWGGFTEAFF. CDR3 nucleotides: TGCGCCAGCAGCCCCTGGGGGGGTTTCACTGAAGCTTTCTTT.

This clone is a singleton in its sample. The V call is TRBV18, the J call TRBJ2-3; 13 nucleotides agree with TRBD2. Germline loops: CDR1 KGHSH, CDR2 LQKENI. V gave up 0 bases and J gave up 1 base; unmatched junction bases: 4. The CDR3 contains 18 residues. The CDR3 DNA reads TGTGCCAGCTCACCACCGGGACTAGCGGGGTTTGGCACAGATACGCAGTATTTT. Amino acid sequence: CASSPPGLAGFGTDTQYF.

The chain combines TRBV4-3 with TRBJ2-4; 7 positions match TRBD1. Germline V lookup: CDR1 LGHNA, CDR2 YSLEER. With 3 bases clipped from V and 6 bases from J, the junction kept 2 bases outside the gene matches. This CDR3 is 13 amino acids long. The DNA for the CDR3 is TGCGCCAGCAGCCACAGACAGGGAAACATTCAGTACTTC. Protein product: CASSHRQGNIQYF.

The chain is built from TRBV18 and TRBJ2-3; a possible D gene is TRBD2 (6 bases). Between the trimmed V and J ends, which lost 3 bases and 3 bases, there was a span of 16 bases. This CDR3 has 16 residues. Germline values: CDR1 KGHSH, CDR2 LQKENI. CDR3 nucleotide sequence: TGTGCCAGCTCACCGCAGGGACTGACATTGACAGATACGCAGTATTTT. The encoded protein is CASSPQGLTLTDTQYF.

This clone was seen more than once but under ten times. Because it lacks the conserved phenylalanine or tryptophan at the end, this CDR3 is likely a read error. The V call is TRBV6-1, the J call TRBJ2-7; D is unclear. From germline, CDR1 is MNHNS and CDR2 SASEGT. Trimming took 0 bases from V and 8 from J, leaving 14 bases between them. The CDR3 length is 14 residues. The CDR3 coding sequence is TGTGCCAGCAGTGAAGCGCGTACGGAGACGAAGCAGTACTCC. Protein sequence: CASSEARTETKQYS.

This chain connects TRBV18 to TRBJ2-6; a possible D gene is TRBD1 (5 bases). V dropped 4 bases and J dropped 1 base, with 14 bases sitting between them. This CDR3 is built from 17 residues. Per the germline V gene, CDR1 is KGHSH and CDR2 is LQKENI. The CDR3: CASSLQAMGSGANVLTF. DNA for the CDR3: TGTGCCAGCTCACTACAGGCTATGGGGTCTGGGGCCAACGTCCTGACTTTC.

This sequence joins TRBV5-1 and TRBJ2-7, with D possibly matching TRBD1 (6 bases). The CDR3 sequence is 15 residues long. The germline CDR1 and CDR2 sequences are SGHRS and YFSETQ. The V end was cut by 0 bases, the J end by 2 bases, with 12 bases between. The CDR3 reads CASSLGVGGPYEQYF. The CDR3 nucleotides read TGCGCCAGCAGCTTGGGGGTAGGGGGACCCTACGAGCAGTACTTC. The complete variable domain, with remaining parts taken from reference TRBV5-1 and TRBJ2-7, reads KAGVTQTPRYLIKTRGQQVTLSCSPISGHRSVSWYQQTPGQGLQFLFEYFSETQRNKGNFPGRFSGRQFSNSRSEMNVSTLELGDSALYLCASSLGVGGPYEQYFGPGTRLTVT.

The gene calls are TRBV28 and TRBJ1-5, with TRBD1 as a possible D gene (6 bases). The CDR3 totals 18 residues. The V end lost 4 bases, the J end lost 0 bases, and 19 bases lay between the germline ends. Per germline, CDR1 MDHEN and CDR2 SYDVKM. CDR3 DNA: TGTGCCAGCAGTTCAAGCGGGACACCAGTGGATAGCAATCAGCCCCAGCATTTT. Protein sequence: CASSSSGTPVDSNQPQHF.

The chain has TRBV27 and TRBJ2-2, with TRBD1 matching over 9 bases. The CDR3 contains 18 residues. The germline CDR1 and CDR2 sequences are MNHEY and SMNVEV (reference sequence). V lost 2 bases to trimming and J lost 4 bases; unmatched junction nucleotides: 11. The CDR3, as DNA: TGTGCCAGCAGTTTACTCGATGCCGGGACAGGGAGCACCGGGGAGCTGTTTTTT. Its translation: CASSLLDAGTGSTGELFF.

This clone turned up a few times. The chain employs TRBV4-1 and TRBJ1-1; D possibly corresponds to TRBD1 (5 bases). Germline CDR1 and CDR2: MGHRA and YSYEKL. The CDR3 is 13 residues long. The V end was cut by 5 bases, the J end by 6 bases, with 13 bases between. Here the CDR3 reads CASSVNRWAEAFF. CDR3 bases: TGCGCCAGCAGCGTAAACAGGTGGGCTGAAGCTTTCTTT.

Only one count was recorded for this clone. The CDR3 is CASSLFSYNEQFF. DNA of the CDR3: TGTGCCAGCAGTTTATTCTCTTACAATGAGCAGTTCTTC. The gene calls are TRBV27 and TRBJ2-1; D unresolved. The V end lost 1 base, the J end lost 4 bases, and 5 bases lay between the germline ends. The CDR3 has 13 amino acids. Germline CDR1 reads MNHEY; CDR2 reads SMNVEV (reference sequence).